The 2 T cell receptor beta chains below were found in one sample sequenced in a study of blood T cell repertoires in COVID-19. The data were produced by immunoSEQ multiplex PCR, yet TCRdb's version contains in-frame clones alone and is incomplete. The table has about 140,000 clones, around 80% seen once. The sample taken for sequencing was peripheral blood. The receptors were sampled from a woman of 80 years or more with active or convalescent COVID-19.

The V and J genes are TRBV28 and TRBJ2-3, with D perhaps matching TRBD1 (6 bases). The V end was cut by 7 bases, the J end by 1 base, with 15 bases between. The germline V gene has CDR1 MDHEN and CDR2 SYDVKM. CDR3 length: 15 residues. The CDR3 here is CASKRGLKGTDTQYF. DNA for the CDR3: TGTGCCAGCAAGAGGGGGTTAAAGGGCACAGATACGCAGTATTTT.

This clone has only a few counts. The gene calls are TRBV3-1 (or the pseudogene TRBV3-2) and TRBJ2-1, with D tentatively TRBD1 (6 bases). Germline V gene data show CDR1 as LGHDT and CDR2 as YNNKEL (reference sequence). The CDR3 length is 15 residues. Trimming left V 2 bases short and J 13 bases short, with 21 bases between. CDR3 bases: TGTGCCAGCAGCCAATTGGCACACAGGGATGCGTTCCAGTTCTTC. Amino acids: CASSQLAHRDAFQFF.